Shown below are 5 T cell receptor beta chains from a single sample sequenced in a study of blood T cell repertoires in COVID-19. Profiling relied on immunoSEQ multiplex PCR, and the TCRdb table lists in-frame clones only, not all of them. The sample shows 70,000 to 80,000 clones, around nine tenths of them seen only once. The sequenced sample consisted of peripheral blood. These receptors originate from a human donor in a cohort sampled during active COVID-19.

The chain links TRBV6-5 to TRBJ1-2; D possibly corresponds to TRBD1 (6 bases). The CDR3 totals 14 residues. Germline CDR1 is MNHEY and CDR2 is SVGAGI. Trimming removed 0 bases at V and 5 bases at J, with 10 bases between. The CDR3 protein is CASSYSGTKYGYTF. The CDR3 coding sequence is TGTGCCAGCAGTTACTCCGGGACAAAATATGGCTACACCTTC.

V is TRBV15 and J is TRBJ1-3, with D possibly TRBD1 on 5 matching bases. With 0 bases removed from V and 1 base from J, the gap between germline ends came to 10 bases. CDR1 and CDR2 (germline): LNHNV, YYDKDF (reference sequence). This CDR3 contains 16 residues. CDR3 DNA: TGTGCCACCAGCAGAGACCAGGGAGGGTCTGGAAACACCATATATTTT. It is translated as CATSRDQGGSGNTIYF. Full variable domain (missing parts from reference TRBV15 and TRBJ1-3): DAMVIQNPRYQVTQFGKPVTLSCSQTLNHNVMYWYQQKSSQAPKLLFHYYDKDFNNEADTPDNFQSRRPNTSFCFLDIRSPGLGDTAMYLCATSRDQGGSGNTIYFGEGSWLTVV.

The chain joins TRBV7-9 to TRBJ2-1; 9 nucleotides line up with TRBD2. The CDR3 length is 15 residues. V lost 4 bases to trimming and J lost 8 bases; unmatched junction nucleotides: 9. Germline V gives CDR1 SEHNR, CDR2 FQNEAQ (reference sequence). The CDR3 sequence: CASSSLRGGFDEQFF. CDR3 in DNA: TGTGCCAGCAGCTCCCTGCGGGGGGGATTCGATGAGCAGTTCTTC.

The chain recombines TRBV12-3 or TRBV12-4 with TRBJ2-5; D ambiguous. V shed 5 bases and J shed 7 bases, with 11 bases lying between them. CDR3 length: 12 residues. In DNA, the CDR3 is TGTGCCAGCAGTCTCGCCCAGGTGACCCAGTACTTC. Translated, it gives CASSLAQVTQYF.

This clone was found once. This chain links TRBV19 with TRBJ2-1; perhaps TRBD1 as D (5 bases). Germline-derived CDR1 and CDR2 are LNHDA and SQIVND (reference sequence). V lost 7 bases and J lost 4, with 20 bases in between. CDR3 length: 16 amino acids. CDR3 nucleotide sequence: TGTGCCAGTATCCCAAGCGCAGGGTTGGAGTACAATGAGCAGTTCTTC. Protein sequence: CASIPSAGLEYNEQFF.